This T cell receptor beta chain comes out of a study of CD8 T cells in ankylosing spondylitis. Using quantitative 5'-RACE with molecular barcodes, the authors made TCR beta libraries. TCRdb analysed the 5' RACE reads with MiXCR anew, one entry per CDR3 protein. Of roughly 200,000 distinct CDR3 sequences in the sample, roughly 25% are singletons; the top ten hold about 7%. Overall study results and limits: Disease-linked clones bore a CD8+ phenotype and were relatively rare in peripheral blood. Ankylosing spondylitis blood appeared to be characterized by a TCR beta motif of 8 or 9 highly homologous variants.

This clonotype was counted ten times or more. The antigen is undetermined. Sequencing used blood, either unsorted or a sorted T cell fraction (not recorded which). This TCR came from a male donor with ankylosing spondylitis or in good health (not recorded which).

The CDR3, as DNA: TGTGCCAGCAGCTTAGACAGTTTCTCTGGGGCCAACGTCCTGACTTTC. Translating it yields CASSLDSFSGANVLTF. V usage is TRBV7-9 and J usage is TRBJ2-6; D remains ambiguous. Germline CDR1 and CDR2: SEHNR and FQNEAQ (reference sequence). CDR3 length: 16 residues. Trimming shortened V by 1 base and J by 0 bases, and 7 bases separated the two germline ends.